These 7 T cell receptor beta chains were all obtained from the same sample, sequenced in a study of vaccination and CD4 T cells after COVID-19. As for treatment: approximately nine-day PBMC culture with coronavirus spike peptide pools or control peptides (ViraFEST assay). The Oncomine TCR Beta short-read assay was applied to DNA of cultured CD4+ T cells. Each CDR3 protein is one row after TCRdb ran MiXCR on the PCR reads. This table has some 6,600 distinct CDR3 sequences, 25% appearing once. These TCRs are of unknown antigen specificity. Specimen: CD4+ T cells from blood, cultured in vitro, collected after SARS-CoV-2 vaccination. These receptors all stem from a human donor who had recovered from COVID-19.

By share, this clonotype ranks as medium-sized. In DNA form, the CDR3 reads TGTGCCAGCAGCGTCTACAATCAGCCCCAGCATTTT. It specifies CASSVYNQPQHF. The chain employs TRBV7-2 and TRBJ1-5; D gene uncertain. Looked up from germline, CDR1 is SGHTA and CDR2 is FQGNSA. Trimming removed 5 bases from V and 3 bases from J, with 5 bases in between. This CDR3 is 12 amino acids long.

Sample share makes this clonotype medium-sized. The chain has TRBV7-9 and TRBJ2-5; no firm D call. In germline, CDR1 is SEHNR, CDR2 FQNEAQ (reference sequence). V was cut by 5 bases and J by 0 bases, with 16 bases left in between. This CDR3 spans 16 amino acids. CDR3 DNA: TGTGCCAGCAGCCTACGGACGGGTGGCGACCAAGAGACCCAGTACTTC. Residues: CASSLRTGGDQETQYF. Combining the CDR3 with reference TRBV7-9 and TRBJ2-5 gives the whole variable domain DTGVSQNPRHKITKRGQNVTFRCDPISEHNRLYWYRQTLGQGPEFLTYFQNEAQLEKSRLLSDRFSAERPKGSFSTLEIQRTEQGDSAMYLCASSLRTGGDQETQYFGPGTRLLVL.

J is TRBJ2-2 and V is TRBV20-1; 8 bases map to TRBD2. Per germline, CDR1 DFQATT and CDR2 SNEGSKA (reference sequence). V gave up 0 bases and J gave up 7 bases; unmatched junction bases: 7. The CDR3 sequence is 15 residues long. CDR3 nucleotide sequence: TGCAGTGCTAGAGATCCAGCGGGGGCGGGCGGGGAGCTGTTTTTT. It yields the protein CSARDPAGAGGELFF.

This clonotype was seen more than once but under ten times. The chain links TRBV6-1 to TRBJ1-2; TRBD1 is a possible D gene (6 bases). Germline CDR1 is MNHNS and CDR2 is SASEGT. Trimming pared 6 bases from V and 1 base from J, leaving 9 bases between. There are 13 residues in the CDR3. CDR3 in amino acids: CASRRDINYGYTF. Here the CDR3 DNA reads TGTGCCAGCAGGCGGGACATTAACTATGGCTACACCTTC.

The sample holds a few counts of this clonotype. The J gene is TRBJ2-7, the V gene TRBV20-1; 14 nucleotides agree with TRBD2. CDR3 size: 19 residues. V shed 3 bases, J shed 4 bases, and the junction held 17 bases outside the gene matches. The germline V gene encodes CDR1 DFQATT and CDR2 SNEGSKA (reference sequence). The CDR3 DNA reads TGCAGTGCTAGGCACCGCCCGACTAGCGGGGGGGGGGTCCGGTACGAGCAGTACTTC. It yields the protein CSARHRPTSGGGVRYEQYF.

V and J are TRBV6-2 or TRBV6-3 and TRBJ1-2, with D possibly TRBD1 on 5 matching bases. The germline V gene has CDR1 MNHEY and CDR2 SVGEGT. The CDR3 has 11 residues. Trimming pared 5 bases from V and 5 bases from J, leaving 6 bases between. The CDR3 DNA follows: TGTGCCAGCAGTGCAGGGTATGGCTACACCTTC. Protein: CASSAGYGYTF.

The chain is built from TRBV6-5 and TRBJ2-1, with 7 bases matching TRBD1. With 2 bases clipped from V and 7 bases from J, the junction kept 5 bases outside the gene matches. The germline CDR1 and CDR2 sequences are MNHEY and SVGAGI. This CDR3 has 14 amino acids. The CDR3 nucleotides read TGTGCCAGCAGTTACAGACAGGGAGCGAATGAGCAGTTCTTC. As protein: CASSYRQGANEQFF.